This T cell receptor beta chain is from a study of shared clonotypes between healthy human individuals. Study-level background: Donors were a couple of women and a few men aged 18 to 49.

Trimming removed 2 bases from V and 2 bases from J, with 8 bases in between. Per germline, CDR1 SGHRS and CDR2 YFSETQ. This CDR3 region has 13 residues. Whole-study results and caveats: Researchers found naive subsets generally carried larger estimated richness than memory subsets.

A word on this clone: Its antigen remains unidentified.

This table comes from immunoSEQ multiplex PCR, and its TCRdb copy is limited to in-frame clones, with some not included. Of around 1,000,000 clones in the sample, around 77% were seen once. The rearrangement links TRBV5-1 to TRBJ2-7; D is unresolved. This sequence was found in a man younger than 35 in good health. Some clones in this sample may be carry-over from other donors' samples. The sequenced sample was memory CD4+ T cells from PBMCs. The subset is: CD45RA-negative fraction. In DNA form, the CDR3 reads TGCGCCAGCAGCTTCGGACCAACCTACGAGCAGTACTTC. Its protein product is CASSFGPTYEQYF.